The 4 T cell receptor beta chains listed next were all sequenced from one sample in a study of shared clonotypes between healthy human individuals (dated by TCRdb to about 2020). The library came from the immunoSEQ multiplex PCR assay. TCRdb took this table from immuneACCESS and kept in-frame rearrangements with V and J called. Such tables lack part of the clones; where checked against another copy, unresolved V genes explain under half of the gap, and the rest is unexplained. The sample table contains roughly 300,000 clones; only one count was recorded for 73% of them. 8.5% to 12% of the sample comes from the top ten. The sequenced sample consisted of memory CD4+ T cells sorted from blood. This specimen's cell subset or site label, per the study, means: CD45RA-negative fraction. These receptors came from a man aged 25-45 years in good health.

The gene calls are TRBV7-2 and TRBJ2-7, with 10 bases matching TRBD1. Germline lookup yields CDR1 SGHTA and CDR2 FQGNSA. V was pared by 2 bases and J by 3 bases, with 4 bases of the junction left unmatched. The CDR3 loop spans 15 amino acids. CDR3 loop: CASSLRDRGNYEQYF. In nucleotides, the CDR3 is TGTGCCAGCAGCTTAAGGGACAGGGGAAACTACGAGCAGTACTTC.

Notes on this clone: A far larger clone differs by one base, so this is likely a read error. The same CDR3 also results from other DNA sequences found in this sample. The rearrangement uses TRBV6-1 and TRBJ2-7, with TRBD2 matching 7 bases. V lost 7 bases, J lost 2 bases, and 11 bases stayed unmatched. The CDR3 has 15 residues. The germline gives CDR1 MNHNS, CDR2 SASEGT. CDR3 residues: CASTLGGTSTYEQYF. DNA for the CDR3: TGTGCCAGCACTCTGGGGGGGACGTCTACCTACGAGCAGTACTTC.

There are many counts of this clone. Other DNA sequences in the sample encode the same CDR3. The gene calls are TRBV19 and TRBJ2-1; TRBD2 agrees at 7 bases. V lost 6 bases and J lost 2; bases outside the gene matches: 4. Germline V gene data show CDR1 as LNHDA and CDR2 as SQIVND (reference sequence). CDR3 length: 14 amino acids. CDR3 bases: TGTGCCAGTAGCCTTCTAGCGGCCTACAATGAGCAGTTCTTC. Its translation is CASSLLAAYNEQFF.

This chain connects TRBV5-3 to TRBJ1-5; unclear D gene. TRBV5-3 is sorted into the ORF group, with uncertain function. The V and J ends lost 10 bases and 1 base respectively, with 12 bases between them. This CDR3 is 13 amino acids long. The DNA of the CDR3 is TGTGCCCAAGCTTGGATGAGCAATCAGCCCCAGCATTTT. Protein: CAQAWMSNQPQHF.